This T cell receptor (beta chain) originates from a study of shared clonotypes between healthy human individuals. Notes on this clone: Its antigen is not identified.

The protocol was immunoSEQ multiplex PCR, while the TCRdb copy is restricted to in-frame clones and leaves out a portion. The sample shows 800,000 to 950,000 clones, around 96% of them seen only once. The germline V gene has CDR1 SGHNT and CDR2 YYREEE (reference sequence). The ends were cut back, 0 bases at V and 5 bases at J, with 21 bases in the middle. This CDR3 has 17 residues. CD45RO-negative cells were positively selected for CCR7, leaving out terminally differentiated effector memory CD45RA+ cells. Overall study results and limits: Naive CD4 clonotypes were shared across a few donors at around 5%.

The sequence was obtained from a man aged 30 to 39 in good health. The sequenced sample consisted of naive CD8+ T cells sorted from blood. The chain uses TRBV5-4 and TRBJ2-7; perhaps D is TRBD1 or TRBD2 (5 bases each). The CDR3 DNA sequence: TGTGCCAGCAGCTTGGCCACGGGTGGGGGAAGAGCTAACGAGCAGTACTTC. Translation gives CASSLATGGGRANEQYF.